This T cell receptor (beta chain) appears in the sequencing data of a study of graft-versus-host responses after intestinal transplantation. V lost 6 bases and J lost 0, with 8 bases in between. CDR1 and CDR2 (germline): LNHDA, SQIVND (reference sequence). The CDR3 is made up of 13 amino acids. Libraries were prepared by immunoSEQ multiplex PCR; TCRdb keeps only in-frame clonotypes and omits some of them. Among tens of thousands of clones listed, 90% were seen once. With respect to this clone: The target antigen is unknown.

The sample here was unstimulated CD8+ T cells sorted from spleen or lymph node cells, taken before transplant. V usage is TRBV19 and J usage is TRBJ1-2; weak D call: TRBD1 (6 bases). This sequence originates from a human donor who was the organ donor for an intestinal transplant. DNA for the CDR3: TGTGCCAGTAGGGGGGCGTCTAACTATGGCTACACCTTC. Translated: CASRGASNYGYTF.